Listed here is a single T cell receptor (beta chain). The CDR3 spans 13 residues. Germline values: CDR1 MNHEY, CDR2 SMNVEV (reference sequence). TCRdb itself ran the PCR reads through MiXCR, one entry per CDR3 protein. The sample carries just over 3,000 distinct CDR3 sequences, roughly 45% recorded once. The data were taken from a study of immune characterization of retroperitoneal liposarcoma. The V call is TRBV27, the J call TRBJ2-1, with D hard to call. Matching the DNA end better, TRBJ2-4 makes the J call doubtful. This clonotype was obtained from a male donor with retroperitoneal liposarcoma. Sequenced sample: tumor tissue. The CDR3 DNA follows: TGTGCCAGCAGTAGCCCCCGAGGAAACATTCAGTACTTC. Its translation is CASSSPRGNIQYF.